These 13 T cell receptor beta chains originate from one sample sequenced in a study of PD-1 blockade in classical Hodgkin lymphoma. Time point here: cycle 4 day 1 (C4D1), after more than five weeks of nivolumab. Brentuximab vedotin exposure varied among the patients, all of whom had relapsed after autologous stem cell transplantation. Method: immunoSEQ multiplex PCR; TCRdb's copy keeps in-frame clones and lacks some. Of 90,000 to 110,000 clones in the sample, roughly 89% were seen once. The sequencing used peripheral blood mononuclear cells (PBMCs), collected before the fourth cycle of nivolumab. These receptor sequences come from a human donor with classical Hodgkin lymphoma.

The V call is TRBV4-2, the J call TRBJ2-7; a possible D gene is TRBD2 (5 bases). CDR1 is LGHNA and CDR2 is YNFKEQ in the germline V gene. This CDR3 comprises 14 residues. V lost 0 bases to trimming and J lost 2 bases, with 8 bases between them. CDR3 protein: CASSQEGATYEQYF. In DNA, the CDR3 is TGTGCCAGCAGCCAAGAGGGAGCCACCTACGAGCAGTACTTC.

This chain joins TRBV7-9 and TRBJ1-1, with D unresolved. CDR1 is SEHNR, CDR2 FQNEAQ, per germline (reference sequence). CDR3 length: 12 amino acids. The ends were cut back, 5 bases at V and 3 bases at J, with 7 bases in the middle. CDR3 sequence (DNA): TGTGCCAGCAGCCACCTAGACACTGAAGCTTTCTTT. It specifies CASSHLDTEAFF.

The chain couples TRBV7-9 to TRBJ2-7; 7 nucleotides match TRBD2. CDR1 is SEHNR, CDR2 FQNEAQ, per germline (reference sequence). CDR3 length equals 12 residues. The J segment lost 6 bases and the V segment lost 6 bases, leaving 5 bases of the junction unmatched. CDR3 loop: CASSFPGGEQYF. CDR3 DNA: TGTGCCAGCAGTTTCCCGGGGGGCGAGCAGTACTTC.

The rearrangement uses TRBV5-1 and TRBJ1-1; no clear D. The CDR3 totals 14 residues. CDR1 SGHRS and CDR2 YFSETQ come from the germline V gene. V lost 0 bases, J lost 3 bases, and 9 bases lay in between. CDR3 nucleotide sequence: TGCGCCAGCAGCTTGGGGAATAGAGACACTGAAGCTTTCTTT. Translating it yields CASSLGNRDTEAFF. The full variable domain, rest sourced from reference TRBV5-1 and TRBJ1-1, is KAGVTQTPRYLIKTRGQQVTLSCSPISGHRSVSWYQQTPGQGLQFLFEYFSETQRNKGNFPGRFSGRQFSNSRSEMNVSTLELGDSALYLCASSLGNRDTEAFFGQGTRLTVV.

V usage is TRBV5-4 and J usage is TRBJ2-2, with 10 bases fitting TRBD2. Germline V gene sequence: CDR1 SGHNT, CDR2 YYREEE (reference sequence). The length of the CDR3 is 16 residues. Unmatched junction bases numbered 8, after V lost 4 bases and J lost 5 bases. The CDR3 loop reads CASSHLAGGGTGELFF. The CDR3 DNA reads as TGTGCCAGCAGCCACTTAGCGGGAGGCGGAACCGGGGAGCTGTTTTTT. Variable domain in full (rest from reference TRBV5-4 and TRBJ2-2): ETGVTQSPTHLIKTRGQQVTLRCSSQSGHNTVSWYQQALGQGPQFIFQYYREEENGRGNFPPRFSGLQFPNYSSELNVNALELDDSALYLCASSHLAGGGTGELFFGEGSRLTVL.

The chain uses TRBV7-2 and TRBJ2-2; no reliable D call. V gave up 5 bases and J gave up 6 bases, with 7 bases separating them. In germline, CDR1 is SGHTA, CDR2 FQGNSA. The CDR3 is 12 residues long. This chain's CDR3 is CASSPQPGELFF. CDR3 bases: TGTGCCAGCAGCCCCCAACCCGGGGAGCTGTTTTTT.

The chain links TRBV28 to TRBJ2-3; TRBD2 aligns across 9 bases. Germline V lookup: CDR1 MDHEN, CDR2 SYDVKM. The CDR3 extends over 13 amino acids. The CDR3 loop reads CASSGTYTDTQYF. CDR3 nucleotides: TGTGCGTCTAGCGGGACTTACACAGATACGCAGTATTTT.

The chain recombines TRBV30 with TRBJ1-1; D is possibly TRBD1 (5 bases). This CDR3 has 10 amino acids. The germline gives CDR1 GTSNPN, CDR2 SVGIG (reference sequence). Trimming shortened V by 8 bases and J by 11 bases, and 15 bases separated the two germline ends. The CDR3 region has the DNA TGTGCCGGGGAACAGGTTGGTGCTTTCTTT. Translating gives CAGEQVGAFF. Supplemented by reference TRBV30 and TRBJ1-1, the full variable domain reads SQTIHQWPATLVQPVGSPLSLECTVEGTSNPNLYWYRQAAGRGLQLLFYSVGIGQISSEVPQNLSASRPQDRQFILSSKKLLLSDSGFYLCAGEQVGAFFGQGTRLTVV.

The rearrangement links TRBV4-3 to TRBJ2-1; possibly TRBD2 for D (7 bases). V was trimmed by 0 bases and J by 9 bases, leaving 18 bases between them. Germline-derived CDR1 and CDR2 are LGHNA and YSLEER. This CDR3 has 16 residues. The CDR3 protein is CASSQEGAGAIGEQFF. Written as DNA, the CDR3 is TGCGCCAGCAGCCAAGAAGGGGCGGGGGCAATCGGTGAGCAGTTCTTC.

In nucleotides, the CDR3 is TGTGCCAGCTCACCAGACAGAAGATCTGGAAACACCATATATTTT. This translates into CASSPDRRSGNTIYF. The chain carries TRBV18 and TRBJ1-3, with a tentative D call TRBD1 (5 bases). The V gene lost 2 bases and the J gene lost 1 base, with 9 bases spanning the gap. The CDR3 has 15 residues. In germline, CDR1 is KGHSH, CDR2 LQKENI.

The genes are TRBV10-1 and TRBJ1-4; no firm D call. Per the germline V gene, CDR1 is WNHNN and CDR2 is SYGVQD (reference sequence). V was shortened by 2 bases and J by 6 bases, with 10 bases between the two germline ends. The CDR3 has 14 amino acids. This chain's CDR3 is CASSEVGVDEKLFF. The DNA for the CDR3 is TGCGCCAGCAGTGAGGTCGGGGTTGATGAAAAACTGTTTTTT.

The V and J genes are TRBV28 and TRBJ2-1; TRBD1 matches at 8 bases. The CDR3 covers 16 residues. CDR1 and CDR2 (germline): MDHEN, SYDVKM. Unmatched junction bases numbered 8, after V lost 4 bases and J lost 3 bases. CDR3 protein: CASSSQPGQGYNEQFF. In nucleotides, the CDR3 is TGTGCCAGCAGTTCCCAACCCGGACAGGGCTACAATGAGCAGTTCTTC.

The V and J genes are TRBV12-5 and TRBJ2-3; 9 bases align to TRBD1. Trimming cost V 6 bases and J 4 bases; bases outside gene matches: 2. The CDR3 loop spans 13 amino acids. Germline V gene lookup returns CDR1 LGHNT and CDR2 FRNRAP. CDR3 sequence reads: CASGTGGADTQYF. The CDR3 coding sequence is TGTGCTAGTGGCACAGGGGGCGCAGATACGCAGTATTTT.